This T cell receptor (beta chain) was recorded in a study of shared clonotypes between healthy human individuals. Across the study: The study enrolled two women and a few men aged 18 to 49. Study observations and caveats: Among non-shared clonotypes, generation probabilities were lower than among those shared by all four donors. The study found roughly 5% of naive CD4 clonotypes shared across several donors.

Naive CD8 cells were CD45RO-negative, positively selected for CCR7, excluding terminally differentiated effector memory CD45RA+ cells. Donors comprised healthy HIV-negative adults lacking recent acute infections or vaccinations. Germline CDR1 and CDR2: LNHDA and SQIVND (reference sequence). Trimming shortened V by 8 bases and J by 2 bases, and 19 bases separated the two germline ends. The CDR3 runs 15 residues. Method: immunoSEQ multiplex PCR; TCRdb's copy keeps in-frame clones and lacks some. The top ten clones hold about 24% of a sample with approximately 720,000 clones, 90% to 95% of them seen once. This clone occurred once. Its antigen is not known.

Sequencing was performed on naive CD8+ T cells sorted from blood. The source is a man between 25 and 39 years old in good health. The gene calls are TRBV19 and TRBJ2-7; tentatively, D is TRBD1 (6 bases). The CDR3 bases are TGTGCCAGTTTGGGCGGAACAGGGCTTCCCTACGAGCAGTACTTC. Protein product: CASLGGTGLPYEQYF.